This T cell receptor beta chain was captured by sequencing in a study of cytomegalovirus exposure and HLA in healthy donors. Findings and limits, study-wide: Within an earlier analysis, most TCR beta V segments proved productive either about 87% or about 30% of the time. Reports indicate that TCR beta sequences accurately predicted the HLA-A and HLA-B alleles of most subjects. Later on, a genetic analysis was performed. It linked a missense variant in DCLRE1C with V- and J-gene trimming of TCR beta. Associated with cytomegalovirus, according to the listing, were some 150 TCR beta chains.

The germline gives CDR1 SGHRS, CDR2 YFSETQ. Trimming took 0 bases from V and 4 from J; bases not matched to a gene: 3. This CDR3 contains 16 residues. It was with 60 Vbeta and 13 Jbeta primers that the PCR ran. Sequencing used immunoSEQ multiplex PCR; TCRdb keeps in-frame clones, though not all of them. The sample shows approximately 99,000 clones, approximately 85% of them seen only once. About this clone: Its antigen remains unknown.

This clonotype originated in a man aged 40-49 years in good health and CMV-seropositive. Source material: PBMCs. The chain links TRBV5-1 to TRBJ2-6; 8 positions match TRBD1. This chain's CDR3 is CASSLGTGSGANVLTF. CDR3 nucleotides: TGCGCCAGCAGCTTGGGGACAGGGTCCGGGGCCAACGTCCTGACTTTC. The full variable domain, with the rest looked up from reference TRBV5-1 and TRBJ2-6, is KAGVTQTPRYLIKTRGQQVTLSCSPISGHRSVSWYQQTPGQGLQFLFEYFSETQRNKGNFPGRFSGRQFSNSRSEMNVSTLELGDSALYLCASSLGTGSGANVLTFGAGSRLTVL.